The 16 T cell receptor beta chains below all came from one sample that was sequenced in a study of blood T cell repertoires in COVID-19. Measured with immunoSEQ multiplex PCR; TCRdb has only the in-frame clones, and not every one. The profile shows roughly 250,000 clones, approximately 84% of them singletons. Sequencing was performed on peripheral blood. The receptors shown here come from a man in his fifties with active or convalescent COVID-19.

The chain combines TRBV11-2 with TRBJ1-4; no definite D call. The V gene's germline CDR1 is SGHAT and CDR2 FQNNGV. This CDR3 is built from 15 residues. V gave up 3 bases and J gave up 3 bases, with 11 bases separating them. The CDR3 bases are TGTGCCAGCAGCTTTTCTTACGGGGCTAATGAAAAACTGTTTTTT. Protein: CASSFSYGANEKLFF.

The chain has TRBV28 and TRBJ1-1, with TRBD1 as a possible D gene (5 bases). CDR1 MDHEN and CDR2 SYDVKM come from the germline V gene. CDR3 size: 14 residues. Deletions cut 2 bases from V and 10 bases from J, with 17 bases between. In DNA, the CDR3 is TGTGCCAGCAGTTTACGAATCAGGGACTCGAGAGCTTTCTTT. It yields the protein CASSLRIRDSRAFF.

This chain links TRBV24-1 with TRBJ2-1; the match to TRBD1 covers 9 bases. Germline CDR1 KGHDR, CDR2 SFDVKD. Unmatched junction bases numbered 17, after V lost 3 bases and J lost 9 bases. CDR3 length: 18 amino acids. The CDR3 is CATSDRGTGTNILGEQFF. The DNA for the CDR3 is TGTGCCACCAGTGATCGAGGGACAGGGACCAATATACTTGGTGAGCAGTTCTTC.

In DNA form, the CDR3 reads TGTGCCAGCAGTCGTAGTTTGAACACTGAAGCTTTCTTT. Residues: CASSRSLNTEAFF. The chain couples TRBV6-5 to TRBJ1-1; D remains ambiguous. V was shortened by 5 bases and J by 0 bases, with 7 bases between the two germline ends. CDR3 length: 13 amino acids. Germline lookup yields CDR1 MNHEY and CDR2 SVGAGI.

The V and J genes are TRBV28 and TRBJ1-5; a possible D gene is TRBD1 (6 bases). The CDR3 spans 14 residues. The V gene's germline CDR1 is MDHEN and CDR2 SYDVKM. Between the trimmed V and J ends, which lost 6 bases and 1 base, there was a span of 10 bases. DNA of the CDR3: TGTGCCAGCAGGGCAGGGGCGAGCAATCAGCCCCAGCATTTT. It encodes CASRAGASNQPQHF.

This sequence joins TRBV5-1 and TRBJ2-3; D possibly corresponds to TRBD1 (5 bases). Germline V gene sequence: CDR1 SGHRS, CDR2 YFSETQ. CDR3 size: 15 residues. Deletions cut 2 bases from V and 3 bases from J, with 13 bases between. The CDR3 protein is CASSFGQGITDTQYF. CDR3 DNA sequence: TGCGCCAGCAGCTTTGGTCAGGGAATAACAGATACGCAGTATTTT.

The chain couples TRBV7-9 to TRBJ2-1; tentatively, D is TRBD2 (5 bases). The CDR3 is 13 residues long. Trimming cost V 3 bases and J 10 bases, with 13 bases left between them. Germline assignment: CDR1 SEHNR and CDR2 FQNEAQ (reference sequence). The DNA of the CDR3 is TGTGCCAGCAGCTTCCCCGGTAGGAGGGAGCAGTTCTTC. Translated: CASSFPGRREQFF.

The V and J genes are TRBV7-3 and TRBJ2-7, with TRBD2 matching 7 bases. In germline, CDR1 is SGHTA, CDR2 FQGTGA. CDR3 length: 15 amino acids. V lost 8 bases and J lost 3; bases outside the gene matches: 13. CDR3 nucleotides: TGTGCCAGCGCCTTCCGAGCGGGACCAGACTACGAGCAGTACTTC. Its protein product is CASAFRAGPDYEQYF.

The chain links TRBV5-4 to TRBJ2-5; 9 bases are a match to TRBD2. This CDR3 is built from 17 residues. CDR1 SGHNT and CDR2 YYREEE come from the germline V gene (reference sequence). J gave up 0 bases and V 0 bases, and 6 bases lay outside the gene matches. Written as DNA, the CDR3 is TGTGCCAGCAGCTTGGGGGATAGCGGGGGAGACCAAGAGACCCAGTACTTC. It encodes CASSLGDSGGDQETQYF.

This clone was seen a few times. This chain joins TRBV28 and TRBJ1-1; D call uncertain. Trimming removed 2 bases at V and 1 base at J, with 5 bases between. CDR1 and CDR2 (germline): MDHEN, SYDVKM. The CDR3 has 13 amino acids. The CDR3 protein is CASSLTGNTEAFF. CDR3 coding DNA: TGTGCCAGCAGTTTAACGGGGAACACTGAAGCTTTCTTT.

This sequence joins TRBV18 and TRBJ1-2, with TRBD1 matching over 7 bases. The germline V gene has CDR1 KGHSH and CDR2 LQKENI. Germline trimming cut 5 bases from V and 6 bases from J; bases unmatched to any gene: 9. The CDR3 runs 14 residues. This CDR3 reads CASSSDDRVDGYTF. CDR3 nucleotides: TGTGCCAGCTCATCAGATGACAGGGTGGATGGCTACACCTTC.

A note on this clone: Different DNA sequences within this sample yield the same CDR3. The chain is built from TRBV6-2 or TRBV6-3 and TRBJ2-3; maybe TRBD2 (6 bases). The CDR3 sequence is 14 residues long. CDR1 MNHEY and CDR2 SVGEGT come from the germline V gene. Trimming shortened V by 2 bases and J by 1 base, and 7 bases separated the two germline ends. DNA for the CDR3: TGTGCCAGCAGTTACGGGACTGGCACAGATACGCAGTATTTT. Translating gives CASSYGTGTDTQYF.

The chain recombines TRBV12-3 or TRBV12-4 with TRBJ2-5; possibly TRBD2 for D (5 bases). The CDR3 length is 13 residues. V was trimmed by 6 bases and J by 5 bases, leaving 13 bases between them. The CDR3 nucleotides read TGTGCCAGCAGCCCTCCGGGAAGGGAGACCCAGTACTTC. Translation: CASSPPGRETQYF.

The chain couples TRBV24-1 to TRBJ2-5; D perhaps matches TRBD2 (5 bases). The germline V gene has CDR1 KGHDR and CDR2 SFDVKD. The CDR3 is 14 amino acids. The V end lost 4 bases, the J end lost 2 bases, and 10 bases lay between the germline ends. The CDR3 is CATSDNLAQETQYF. CDR3 coding DNA: TGTGCCACCAGTGACAACCTAGCACAAGAGACCCAGTACTTC.

The sample holds one count of this clone. V gene TRBV6-1 combines with J gene TRBJ2-5; perhaps TRBD2 as D (7 bases). V was pared by 2 bases and J by 1 base, with 14 bases between. Looked up from germline, CDR1 is MNHNS and CDR2 is SASEGT. The CDR3 sequence is 16 residues long. CDR3 sequence reads: CASSELAGAIQETQYF. The CDR3 DNA sequence: TGTGCCAGCAGTGAACTGGCGGGGGCTATCCAAGAGACCCAGTACTTC.

This clone was seen a few times. The rearrangement links TRBV19 to TRBJ1-5; TRBD1 is a possible D gene (5 bases). This CDR3 contains 13 residues. Germline CDR1 and CDR2: LNHDA and SQIVND (reference sequence). The V end was cut by 6 bases, the J end by 5 bases, with 11 bases between. The CDR3 DNA reads TGTGCCAGTAGATGGACACGGGATCAGCCCCAGCATTTT. Protein sequence: CASRWTRDQPQHF.